This entry lists 11 T cell receptor beta chains sequenced from one sample in a study of blood T cell repertoires in COVID-19. Sequenced by immunoSEQ multiplex PCR; TCRdb stores in-frame clones only, minus some. The sample lists tens of thousands of clones, about 85% occurring once. Sequencing input: peripheral blood. The receptors here all came from a human donor in a cohort sampled during active COVID-19.

This clone was seen a few times. The rearrangement links TRBV7-9 to TRBJ1-6; D not certain. Deletions cut 2 bases from V and 7 bases from J, with 9 bases between. Germline values: CDR1 SEHNR, CDR2 FQNEAQ (reference sequence). This CDR3 is 14 amino acids long. In nucleotides, the CDR3 is TGTGCCAGCAGCTTACGGGAAGGAAATTCACCCCTCCACTTT. Translation gives CASSLREGNSPLHF.

The CDR3 region has the DNA TGTGCCAGCAGCTTAGACACCCGCTACGAGCAGTACTTC. Protein product: CASSLDTRYEQYF. The chain couples TRBV7-9 to TRBJ2-7; no clear D gene. CDR3 size: 13 residues. V was shortened by 1 base and J by 3 bases, with 7 bases between the two germline ends. Germline CDR1 is SEHNR and CDR2 is FQNEAQ (reference sequence). The complete variable domain, with remaining parts taken from reference TRBV7-9 and TRBJ2-7, reads DTGVSQNPRHKITKRGQNVTFRCDPISEHNRLYWYRQTLGQGPEFLTYFQNEAQLEKSRLLSDRFSAERPKGSFSTLEIQRTEQGDSAMYLCASSLDTRYEQYFGPGTRLTVT.

The chain carries TRBV5-1 and TRBJ2-3, with TRBD1 as a possible D gene (6 bases). CDR1 and CDR2 from the germline V gene are SGHRS and YFSETQ. The CDR3 is made up of 15 amino acids. The germline V and J ends were trimmed by 3 bases and 4 bases, with 15 bases remaining between them. Here the CDR3 reads CASSSGQKYPDTQYF. As DNA, the CDR3 is TGCGCCAGCAGCTCAGGACAGAAATATCCAGATACGCAGTATTTT.

The CDR3 nucleotides are TGCGCCAGCAGCTTGCAGGGGAGCCAAGAGACCCAGTACTTC. Translating it yields CASSLQGSQETQYF. The rearrangement joins TRBV5-1 to TRBJ2-5; D is possibly TRBD1 (6 bases). The V gene's germline CDR1 is SGHRS and CDR2 YFSETQ. CDR3 size: 14 residues. The ends were cut back, 1 base at V and 1 base at J, with 8 bases in the middle.

The count of this clone is one. This chain joins TRBV10-3 and TRBJ2-7, with 9 bases identical to TRBD1. V was pared by 7 bases and J by 4 bases, with 8 bases of the junction left unmatched. CDR1 is ENHRY, CDR2 SYGVKD, per germline. The CDR3 is made up of 14 amino acids. DNA for the CDR3: TGTGCCATCAAAAGACAGGGGGTCCGGTACGAGCAGTACTTC. It is translated as CAIKRQGVRYEQYF.

This chain joins TRBV5-1 and TRBJ2-3; tentatively, D is TRBD2 (5 bases). V lost 0 bases to trimming and J lost 14 bases, with 16 bases between them. CDR3 length equals 13 residues. The germline gives CDR1 SGHRS, CDR2 YFSETQ. Here the CDR3 reads CASSLVADQRGYF. CDR3 sequence (DNA): TGCGCCAGCAGCTTGGTTGCGGACCAACGGGGGTATTTT.

This chain connects TRBV29-1 to TRBJ1-5; D perhaps matches TRBD1 (6 bases). Per germline, CDR1 SQVTM and CDR2 ANQGSEA. The CDR3 runs 13 residues. The CDR3 bases are TGCGCGGGGGCAGGGAGGGTCAATCAGCCCCAGCATTTT. It specifies CAGAGRVNQPQHF.

The V gene is TRBV10-2, the J gene TRBJ2-3, with D perhaps TRBD2 (6 bases). Trimming left V 6 bases short and J 1 base short, with 11 bases between. The CDR3 is 14 amino acids. Germline V CDR1 and CDR2: WSHSY, SAAADI. The CDR3 DNA follows: TGCGCCAGCAGGAGCGGGCCCCGCACAGATACGCAGTATTTT. Its translation: CASRSGPRTDTQYF.

The V call is TRBV19, the J call TRBJ1-5; 7 bases fit TRBD1. Germline V lookup: CDR1 LNHDA, CDR2 SQIVND (reference sequence). The V and J ends lost 4 bases and 11 bases, in that order; junction bases with no gene match: 14. The CDR3 runs to 15 residues. The CDR3 loop is CASSTGTAHRESQHF. The CDR3 DNA is TGTGCCAGTAGTACCGGGACAGCCCATCGGGAGTCCCAGCATTTT.

The chain couples TRBV5-1 to TRBJ2-1; 8 positions match TRBD2. Germline CDR1 is SGHRS and CDR2 is YFSETQ. Trimming at V came to 1 base and at J to 3 bases, leaving 3 bases not matched to a gene. This CDR3 spans 15 amino acids. CDR3 residues: CASSLIAGSYNEQFF. The CDR3, as DNA: TGCGCCAGCAGCTTGATAGCGGGGAGCTACAATGAGCAGTTCTTC.

The genes are TRBV2 and TRBJ2-5, with 12 nucleotides matching TRBD2. The CDR3 is 18 amino acids. Germline CDR1 reads SNHLY; CDR2 reads FYNNEI. The V and J ends lost 6 bases and 4 bases, in that order; junction bases with no gene match: 15. The CDR3 DNA reads TGTGCCAGCAGGGGCTCCGCCTCTAGCGGGGGGGCCGGAGAGACCCAGTACTTC. This codes for CASRGSASSGGAGETQYF.